This note documents a single T cell receptor beta chain sequence. These data are taken from a study of PD-L1 blockade in urothelial cancer. Study overall: The year 2014 saw patients start atezolizumab, 1,200 mg intravenously every 3 weeks. Men with urothelial cancer arising in the bladder made up about nine tenths of the roughly 29 patients.

Sequencing used immunoSEQ multiplex PCR; TCRdb keeps in-frame clones, though not all of them. Altogether tens of thousands of clones are present, more than 80% being singletons, with the ten largest covering more than 5.5%. This sample's time point: pretreatment peripheral blood. Sample numbers ranged from 1 to 8 per patient, encompassing pretreatment and on-treatment collections. CDR3 length equals 12 residues. CDR1 and CDR2 from the germline V gene are MDHEN and SYDVKM. The V and J ends lost 8 bases and 4 bases respectively, with 9 bases between them. This receptor was identified in a man between 65 and 85 years old with urothelial cancer. Sequenced here: PBMCs, sampled around atezolizumab (anti-PD-L1) treatment. This chain connects TRBV28 to TRBJ1-5; no definite D call. The CDR3 nucleotides read TGTGCCAGCGGGCAGTGGAATCAGCCCCAGCATTTT. This gives the protein CASGQWNQPQHF.